The clone carrying this TCR beta chain was picked up a small number of times. The antigen is undetermined. The same CDR3 arises from other DNA sequences in this sample as well. Libraries were prepared by immunoSEQ multiplex PCR; TCRdb keeps only in-frame clonotypes and omits some of them. The sample carries hundreds of thousands of clones, roughly 72% recorded once. Nashville, Tennessee was home to all donors, each a Caucasian adult. Splitting of CD4+ cells produced CD45RA+ naive and CD45RA-negative memory subsets. This entry is derived from a study of shared clonotypes between healthy human individuals. Study-wide points: Incompleteness in sorted-subset sequencing, despite large depth, was shown by rarefaction.

CDR1 and CDR2 (germline): SGHRS, YFSETQ. Trimming cost V 4 bases and J 3 bases, with 16 bases left between them. The CDR3 has 15 residues. Sequenced: memory CD4+ T cells sorted from blood. Subset in this sample: CD45RA-negative fraction. This chain links TRBV5-1 with TRBJ1-1; a weak D match, TRBD1 (6 bases). The origin of this receptor is a woman aged 25-40 years in good health. The CDR3 coding sequence is TGCGCCAGCAGCCTCGAGGGGGGCACGGACACTGAAGCTTTCTTT. This encodes CASSLEGGTDTEAFF.